This TCR beta chain was observed in a study of shared T cell receptors in the human thymus. The repertoire was sequenced with immunoSEQ multiplex PCR; TCRdb's copy has only in-frame clones and lacks some. This table has 500,000 to 850,000 clones, about 87% appearing once. Trimming took off 5 bases at V and 2 bases at J, with 12 bases between the two ends. Per the germline V gene, CDR1 is SGHAT and CDR2 is FQNNGV. The CDR3 consists of 14 residues. Separately, the same data were catalogued under a study of human thymus T cells. In that study: Thymus tissue for the work was resected from patients undergoing corrective heart surgery.

The TCR was taken from a boy less than two years old with a congenital heart defect. Sequencing used thymocytes. This chain uses TRBV11-2 with TRBJ1-1; tentatively, D is TRBD1 (5 bases). As DNA, the CDR3 is TGTGCCAGCAGCACTCAGACAGTTAACACTGAAGCTTTCTTT. Amino acids: CASSTQTVNTEAFF.